Each of the 7 T cell receptor beta chains below was sequenced from the same sample in a study of T-cell reconstitution after alpha-beta-depleted transplantation in children. Unique molecular identifiers were used in preparing the TCRbeta library. Each CDR3 protein gets one entry after TCRdb re-called the PCR reads with MiXCR. This table holds about 360,000 distinct CDR3 sequences, about 14% found once. Sequenced material: PBMCs, taken from the stem cell graft. These receptors were collected from a human donor who donated a stem cell graft to a child with Fanconi anemia.

This clonotype was picked up a small number of times. The V and J genes are TRBV4-3 and TRBJ2-3; D perhaps matches TRBD2 (5 bases). CDR1 LGHNA and CDR2 YSLEER come from the germline V gene. The ends were cut back, 3 bases at V and 0 bases at J, with 10 bases in the middle. This CDR3 region has 15 residues. This chain's CDR3 is CASSQSPGSTDTQYF. The DNA of the CDR3 is TGCGCCAGCAGCCAGTCCCCGGGGAGCACAGATACGCAGTATTTT.

This clonotype was seen ten or more times. V is TRBV28 and J is TRBJ2-3; 11 bases map to TRBD2. Germline CDR1 and CDR2: MDHEN and SYDVKM. CDR3 length: 16 amino acids. The V gene end was trimmed by 5 bases and the J gene end by 2 bases; junction bases not matched to a gene: 6. The CDR3 loop is CASSNRLAGTTDTQYF. The CDR3 DNA reads as TGTGCCAGCAGTAATAGACTAGCGGGGACCACAGATACGCAGTATTTT.

This clonotype showed up just a few times. The rearrangement links TRBV24-1 to TRBJ2-3; unclear D gene. The germline CDR1 and CDR2 sequences are KGHDR and SFDVKD. This CDR3 is 12 amino acids long. The V end was cut by 1 base, the J end by 4 bases, with 2 bases between. The chain's CDR3 is CATSDFPDTQYF. The CDR3 DNA reads TGTGCCACCAGTGATTTCCCAGATACGCAGTATTTT.

In its sample, this clonotype was seen a few times. J is TRBJ1-6 and V is TRBV7-8; D gene uncertain. This CDR3 has 16 residues. Germline values: CDR1 SGHVS, CDR2 FQNEAQ. Trimming pared 1 base from V and 7 bases from J, leaving 14 bases between. The chain's CDR3 is CASSLGSSSANSPLHF. The CDR3 DNA reads TGTGCCAGCAGCTTAGGTTCATCGTCGGCAAATTCACCCCTCCACTTT.

This clonotype was counted at least ten times. The CDR3 region is CATSRDIAGGPTDTQYF. The CDR3 nucleotides read TGTGCCACCAGCAGAGATATAGCGGGGGGGCCCACAGATACGCAGTATTTT. V gene TRBV15 combines with J gene TRBJ2-3, with TRBD2 identical over 11 bases. CDR3 length: 17 residues. V shed 0 bases and J 2 bases; nucleotides not matched to a gene: 4. Germline CDR1 LNHNV, CDR2 YYDKDF (reference sequence).

This clonotype was counted at least ten times. The chain couples TRBV6-1 to TRBJ2-1; TRBD1 aligns across 7 bases. With 5 bases clipped from V and 4 bases from J, the junction kept 14 bases outside the gene matches. This CDR3 spans 17 amino acids. Per the germline V gene, CDR1 is MNHNS and CDR2 is SASEGT. CDR3 sequence: CASSPFSGGTVYNEQFF. CDR3 bases: TGTGCCAGCAGTCCATTCAGTGGTGGGACAGTATACAATGAGCAGTTCTTC.

In its sample, this clonotype was seen a few times. V and J are TRBV5-1 and TRBJ2-1, with unresolved D. V was pared by 4 bases and J by 7 bases, with 9 bases between. Germline V gene sequence: CDR1 SGHRS, CDR2 YFSETQ. The CDR3 length is 12 residues. CDR3 nucleotide sequence: TGCGCCAGCAGCCCGCCAAGGAATGAGCAGTTCTTC. Amino acid sequence: CASSPPRNEQFF.